Sequencing of this T cell receptor (beta chain) was carried out in a study of metastatic and nonmetastatic thyroid tumors. Study summary: The comparison covered peripheral blood and tumor or nodule tissue in malignant and benign thyroid patients.

Thyroid surgery had not been preceded by any treatment in any patient. The CDR3 consists of 15 residues. Germline loops: CDR1 SNHLY, CDR2 FYNNEI. Trimming cost V 4 bases and J 3 bases; bases outside gene matches: 5. Original analysis: Researchers built a distant-metastasis classifier for papillary thyroid cancer that drew on CDR3 differences across clinicopathological groups. TCRdb recomputed clones from the PCR reads via MiXCR. The V and J calls, along with clone size, are taken from TCRdb and not from the paper's own processing. The sample has roughly 12,000 clones, more than 25% seen once. This clone was detected only once.

This rearrangement joins TRBV2 to TRBJ1-2; 10 bases map to TRBD1. The TCR comes from a male donor with papillary thyroid cancer or a benign thyroid nodule (not recorded which). Some clones in this sample may be carry-over from other donors' samples. The sample taken for sequencing was adjacent normal tissue. The CDR3 here is CASSGQGAGYYGYTF. The CDR3 DNA follows: TGTGCCAGCAGTGGACAGGGGGCTGGGTACTATGGCTACACCTTC.